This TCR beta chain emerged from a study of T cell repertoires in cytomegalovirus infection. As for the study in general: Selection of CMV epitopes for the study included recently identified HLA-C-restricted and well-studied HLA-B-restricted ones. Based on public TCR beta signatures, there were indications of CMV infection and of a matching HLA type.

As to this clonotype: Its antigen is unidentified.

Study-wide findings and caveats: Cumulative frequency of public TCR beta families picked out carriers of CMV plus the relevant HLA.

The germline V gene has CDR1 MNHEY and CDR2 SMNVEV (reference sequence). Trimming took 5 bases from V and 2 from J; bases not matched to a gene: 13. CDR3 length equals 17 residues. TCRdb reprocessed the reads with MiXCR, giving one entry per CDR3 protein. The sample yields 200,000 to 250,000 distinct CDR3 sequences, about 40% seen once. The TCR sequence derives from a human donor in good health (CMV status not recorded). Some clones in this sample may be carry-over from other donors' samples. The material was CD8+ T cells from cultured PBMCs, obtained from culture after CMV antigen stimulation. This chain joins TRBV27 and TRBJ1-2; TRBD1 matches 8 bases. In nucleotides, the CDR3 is TGTGCCAGCAGTCGCGGGACAGGAGAGGGGTTAAACTATGGCTACACCTTC. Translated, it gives CASSRGTGEGLNYGYTF.